Shown below are 15 T cell receptor beta chains from a single sample sequenced in a study of blood T cell repertoires in COVID-19. Using immunoSEQ multiplex PCR, the repertoire was profiled, and TCRdb retains in-frame clones only, with some absent. Here the sample spans over 350,000 clones, roughly 90% being singletons. What was sequenced was PBMCs or T cells enriched from blood (not recorded which). The receptors stem from a woman aged 25 to 39 with acute COVID-19.

The CDR3 nucleotides read TGTGCCAGCAGTTTTGGCTACAGGGATACGCAGTATTTT. It yields the protein CASSFGYRDTQYF. V gene TRBV12-3 or TRBV12-4 combines with J gene TRBJ2-3, with a weak D call TRBD1 (5 bases). The CDR3 has 13 amino acids. The V and J ends lost 3 bases and 6 bases respectively, with 10 bases between them.

This chain links TRBV7-9 with TRBJ2-1; 10 bases match TRBD2. The length of the CDR3 is 12 residues. Germline CDR1 and CDR2: SEHNR and FQNEAQ (reference sequence). The ends lost 6 bases at V and 9 bases at J; junction bases unmatched: 2. CDR3 sequence reads: CASSRTSGEQFF. CDR3 coding DNA: TGTGCCAGCAGTCGGACTAGCGGTGAGCAGTTCTTC.

V and J are TRBV6-5 and TRBJ2-7, with 8 bases that match TRBD1. Germline V lookup: CDR1 MNHEY, CDR2 SVGAGI. This CDR3 region has 14 residues. Trimming removed 5 bases from V and 0 bases from J; junction bases left unmatched: 3. CDR3: CASSTGGSSYEQYF. The CDR3, as DNA: TGTGCCAGCAGTACAGGGGGTAGCTCCTACGAGCAGTACTTC.

This chain joins TRBV6-2 or TRBV6-3 and TRBJ2-3, with TRBD2 matching over 9 bases. The CDR3 loop spans 17 amino acids. V dropped 4 bases and J dropped 4; count of bases not matched to a gene: 12. CDR1 is MNHEY, CDR2 SVGEGT, per germline. Here the CDR3 reads CASSFSPAGGPADTQYF. The DNA of the CDR3 is TGTGCCAGCAGTTTTAGTCCCGCGGGGGGGCCCGCAGATACGCAGTATTTT.

J is TRBJ2-7 and V is TRBV11-2; D gene ambiguous. The CDR3 runs to 13 residues. The V gene lost 1 base and the J gene lost 4 bases, with 8 bases spanning the gap. Germline V gene data show CDR1 as SGHAT and CDR2 as FQNNGV. CDR3 sequence: CASSLVGSYEQYF. Here the CDR3 DNA reads TGTGCCAGCAGCTTAGTGGGCAGTTACGAGCAGTACTTC.

This chain links TRBV29-1 with TRBJ1-2, with a weak D call TRBD1 (5 bases). The germline V gene has CDR1 SQVTM and CDR2 ANQGSEA. This CDR3 region has 12 residues. Trimming took 5 bases from V and 8 from J, leaving 15 bases between them. DNA of the CDR3: TGCAGCGTTTCCCAGGGACTTCGGGGCTACACCTTC. Its translation: CSVSQGLRGYTF.

The rearrangement joins TRBV3-1 (or the pseudogene TRBV3-2) to TRBJ1-3; D is perhaps TRBD1 (6 bases). The CDR3 covers 16 residues. V was trimmed by 4 bases and J by 4 bases, leaving 17 bases between them. CDR1 is LGHDT, CDR2 YNNKEL, per germline (reference sequence). In DNA, the CDR3 is TGTGCCAGCAGCCTCCCGGTCAGGGGATCAGGAAACACCATATATTTT. Translated: CASSLPVRGSGNTIYF.

The J gene is TRBJ1-1, the V gene TRBV7-2; possibly TRBD1 for D (5 bases). This CDR3 is built from 14 residues. V lost 5 bases and J lost 2, with 12 bases in between. Per germline, CDR1 SGHTA and CDR2 FQGNSA. CDR3 protein: CASSIRVLNTEAFF. CDR3 sequence (DNA): TGTGCCAGCAGCATCAGGGTCCTCAACACTGAAGCTTTCTTT.

The chain uses TRBV5-5 and TRBJ2-5; perhaps TRBD2 as D (5 bases). This CDR3 spans 13 amino acids. Per germline, CDR1 SGHKS and CDR2 YYEKEE (reference sequence). Trimming took 2 bases from V and 7 from J, leaving 12 bases between them. Here the CDR3 DNA reads TGTGCCAGCAGCTTCCCTAGCCTGGGGACCCAGTACTTC. It encodes CASSFPSLGTQYF.

The rearrangement links TRBV2 to TRBJ2-3, with TRBD2 identical over 11 bases. With 4 bases clipped from V and 6 bases from J, the junction kept 3 bases outside the gene matches. The germline V gene has CDR1 SNHLY and CDR2 FYNNEI. The CDR3 runs to 14 residues. The CDR3 region has the DNA TGTGCCAGCAGTGGACTAGCGGGACGGGATACGCAGTATTTT. This codes for CASSGLAGRDTQYF.

The chain recombines TRBV18 with TRBJ1-5, with 9 bases identical to TRBD1. The V and J ends lost 6 bases and 7 bases, in that order; junction bases with no gene match: 7. The CDR3 runs 14 residues. Germline CDR1 and CDR2: KGHSH and LQKENI. The CDR3 region has the DNA TGTGCCAGCTCCCGACAGGGGGTCGGCCAGCCCCAGCATTTT. Translated, it gives CASSRQGVGQPQHF.

The CDR3 DNA follows: TGTGCCAGTAGTATAGTAGGGACAACTAACTCTATATCCCAGCATTTT. Translated: CASSIVGTTNSISQHF. The chain combines TRBV19 with TRBJ1-5; weak D call: TRBD1 (6 bases). CDR1 and CDR2 from the germline V gene are LNHDA and SQIVND (reference sequence). This CDR3 has 16 residues. V gave up 1 base and J gave up 11 bases, with 21 bases separating them. Full variable domain (outside the CDR3, taken from reference TRBV19 and TRBJ1-5): DGGITQSPKYLFRKEGQNVTLSCEQNLNHDAMYWYRQDPGQGLRLIYYSQIVNDFQKGDIAEGYSVSREKKESFPLTVTSAQKNPTAFYLCASSIVGTTNSISQHFGDGTRLSIL.

This sequence joins TRBV5-8 and TRBJ1-6, with a weak D call TRBD1 (6 bases). Germline V lookup: CDR1 SGHTS, CDR2 YDEGEE. CDR3 size: 16 residues. V lost 10 bases to trimming and J lost 0 bases, with 17 bases between them. The CDR3 is CAGPGQRSSYNSPLHF. In nucleotides, the CDR3 is TGTGCCGGACCAGGACAGAGGAGCTCCTATAATTCACCCCTCCACTTT.

V gene TRBV19 combines with J gene TRBJ1-6; tentative D call: TRBD1 (5 bases). There are 15 residues in the CDR3. V lost 1 base to trimming and J lost 8 bases, with 12 bases between them. Germline CDR1 LNHDA, CDR2 SQIVND (reference sequence). The chain's CDR3 is CASSIADRDDSPLHF. The CDR3 bases are TGTGCCAGTAGTATAGCCGACAGAGATGATTCACCCCTCCACTTT.

This chain's CDR3 is CASSSGTDNNEQFF. The CDR3 region has the DNA TGTGCCAGCAGCTCCGGGACAGACAACAATGAGCAGTTCTTC. This sequence joins TRBV7-2 and TRBJ2-1; 7 bases are a match to TRBD1. The CDR3 runs to 14 residues. The V gene's germline CDR1 is SGHTA and CDR2 FQGNSA. V was clipped by 4 bases and J by 5 bases; unmatched bases: 5.